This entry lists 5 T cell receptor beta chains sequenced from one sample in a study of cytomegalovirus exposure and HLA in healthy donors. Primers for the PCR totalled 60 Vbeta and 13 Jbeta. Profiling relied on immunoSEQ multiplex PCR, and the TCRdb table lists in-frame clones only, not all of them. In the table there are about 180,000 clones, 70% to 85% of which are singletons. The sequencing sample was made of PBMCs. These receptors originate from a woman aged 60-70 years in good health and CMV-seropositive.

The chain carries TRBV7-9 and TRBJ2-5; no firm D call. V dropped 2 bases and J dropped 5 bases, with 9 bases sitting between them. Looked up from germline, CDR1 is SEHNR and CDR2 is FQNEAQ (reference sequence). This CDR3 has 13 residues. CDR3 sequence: CASSLNSWETQYF. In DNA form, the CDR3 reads TGTGCCAGCAGCTTAAACAGTTGGGAGACCCAGTACTTC.

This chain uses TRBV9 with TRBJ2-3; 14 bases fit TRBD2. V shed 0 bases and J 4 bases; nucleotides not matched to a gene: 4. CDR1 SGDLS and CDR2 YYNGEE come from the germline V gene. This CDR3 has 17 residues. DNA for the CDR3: TGTGCCAGCAGCGTAGCTGGACTAGCGGGAGGTTCAGATACGCAGTATTTT. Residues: CASSVAGLAGGSDTQYF. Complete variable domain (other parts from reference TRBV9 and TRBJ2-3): DSGVTQTPKHLITATGQRVTLRCSPRSGDLSVYWYQQSLDQGLQFLIQYYNGEERAKGNILERFSAQQFPDLHSELNLSSLELGDSALYFCASSVAGLAGGSDTQYFGPGTRLTVL.

CDR3 protein: CASSAGTAGELFF. DNA of the CDR3: TGTGCCAGTAGTGCGGGGACAGCCGGGGAGCTGTTTTTT. The rearrangement joins TRBV19 to TRBJ2-2; D perhaps matches TRBD1 (7 bases). This CDR3 comprises 13 residues. Germline values: CDR1 LNHDA, CDR2 SQIVND (reference sequence). The V end lost 5 bases, the J end lost 6 bases, and 10 bases lay between the germline ends.

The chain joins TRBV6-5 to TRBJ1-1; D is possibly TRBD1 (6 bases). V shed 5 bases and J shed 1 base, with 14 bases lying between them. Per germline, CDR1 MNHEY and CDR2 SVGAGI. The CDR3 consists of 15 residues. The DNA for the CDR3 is TGTGCCAGCAGTCACCGGGGGGCCGCGAACACTGAAGCTTTCTTT. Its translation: CASSHRGAANTEAFF.

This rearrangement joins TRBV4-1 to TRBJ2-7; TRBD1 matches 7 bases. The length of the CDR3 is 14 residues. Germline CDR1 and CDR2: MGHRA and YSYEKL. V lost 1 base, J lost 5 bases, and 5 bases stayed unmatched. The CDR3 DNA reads TGCGCCAGCAGCCAAGGGCGCCAGGGGGACGAGCAGTACTTC. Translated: CASSQGRQGDEQYF.